These T cell receptor beta chains were read from a single sample in a study of blood T cells in healthy people across ages. TCRdb called the 5' RACE reads again in MiXCR, with one record for every CDR3 protein. In the table there are roughly 500,000 distinct CDR3 sequences, roughly 28% of which are singletons. The specimen was blood. These receptors were collected from a woman between 65 and 79 years old in good health. CDR3s include the opening cysteine and the closing phenylalanine or tryptophan. Fields, in order: clone size, J gene, CDR3 length, V gene, D gene, CDR3 DNA, CDR3 protein. D genes are given only for firm matches. Size is stated for part of the rows, as once, few or many counts, or as a class when the clone is expanded.

few	TRBJ1-2	12	TRBV5-1	NA	TGCGCCAGCAGGGACACCCCCTATGGCTACACCTTC	CASRDTPYGYTF
few	TRBJ2-5	13	TRBV20-1	TRBD1	TGCAGTGCTAGAGATCGGCGCAGGGGGATCGTGGGCTTC	CSARDRRRGIVGF
NA	TRBJ2-1	17	TRBV3-1	NA	TGTGCCAGCAGCCAAGAAGAGGAAGCGGGTGCCTACAATGAGCAGTTCTTC	CASSQEEEAGAYNEQFF
few	TRBJ2-5	14	TRBV3-1	TRBD2	TGTGCCAGCAGCCCGGGACTAGTGCAAGAGACCCAGTACTTC	CASSPGLVQETQYF
NA	TRBJ2-5	12	TRBV7-7	NA	TGTGCCAGCAGCTACGGAGGGGGGACCCAGTACTTC	CASSYGGGTQYF
few	TRBJ2-7	15	TRBV9	NA	TGTGCCAGCAGCGTAGACGGCGGGGGCAACTACGAGCAGTACTTC	CASSVDGGGNYEQYF
few	TRBJ1-2	17	TRBV5-5	NA	TGTGCCAGCAGCTTGGCTACCGGTGTTACGGTCTGGAGGGGCTACACCTTC	CASSLATGVTVWRGYTF
NA	TRBJ1-1	16	TRBV19	NA	TGTGCCAGTACCACAGAATGGGGCAGGGCGGGCACTGAAGCTTTCTTT	CASTTEWGRAGTEAFF
NA	TRBJ1-1	13	TRBV7-2	NA	TGTGCCAGCCTCCTGGGGGTGGGCACTGAAGCTTTCTTT	CASLLGVGTEAFF
few	TRBJ1-1	13	TRBV30	NA	TGTGCCTGCCCTGGAGGGGTTGCTACTGAAGCTTTCTTT	CACPGGVATEAFF
NA	TRBJ2-7	14	TRBV27	NA	TGTGCCAGCAGCTCTATCATAGGGGTTTCGGAGCAGTACTTC	CASSSIIGVSEQYF
few	TRBJ2-7	15	TRBV18	TRBD2	TGTGCCAGCTCACCGACTAGCGGGGGGTACAACGAGCAGTACTTC	CASSPTSGGYNEQYF
NA	TRBJ1-2	16	TRBV25-1	TRBD1	TGTGCCAGCAGTGACGCCCGGACAGGAGGGGTGTATGGCTACACCTTC	CASSDARTGGVYGYTF
few	TRBJ1-3	14	TRBV3-1	NA	TGTGCCAGCAGCCAAGGCCCGTCTGGAAACACCATATATTTT	CASSQGPSGNTIYF
NA	TRBJ1-4	17	TRBV4-3	TRBD1	TGCGCCAGCAGCCAGGCGGGACAGTCAGCAACTAATGAAAAACTGTTTTTT	CASSQAGQSATNEKLFF
NA	TRBJ2-2	15	TRBV19	NA	TGTGCCAGTAGTATATTAGGCTCGAACACCGGGGAGCTGTTTTTT	CASSILGSNTGELFF
few	TRBJ1-1	17	TRBV5-1	TRBD1	TGCGCCAGCAGCTTGGACGGACAGGGTGCGTGGGACACTGAAGCTTTCTTT	CASSLDGQGAWDTEAFF
few	TRBJ2-1	17	TRBV21-1	NA	TGTGCCAGCAGCAAAGGGACAGAAGGCGGGGTACTCAATGAGCAGTTCTTC	CASSKGTEGGVLNEQFF
NA	TRBJ2-1	17	TRBV12-3/TRBV12-4	TRBD2	TGTGCCAGCAGTTTAAGTAGCGGGGGGGCTTCCATTAATGAGCAGTTCTTC	CASSLSSGGASINEQFF
NA	TRBJ2-1	13	TRBV7-2	NA	TGTGCCAGCAGTACGACCCAGACCAATGAGCAGTTCTTC	CASSTTQTNEQFF
few	TRBJ1-4	13	TRBV20-1	TRBD1	TGCAGTGCTCCGACAGGGTTCGGAAAAAAACTGTTTTTT	CSAPTGFGKKLFF
NA	TRBJ2-6	13	TRBV7-9	NA	TGTGCCAGCCACCCACAGGGGGCCAACGTCCTGACTTTC	CASHPQGANVLTF
few	TRBJ2-1	16	TRBV6-5	TRBD2	TGTGCCAGCAGTTCCCTACTAGCGGTCTCCTACAATGAGCAGTTCTTC	CASSSLLAVSYNEQFF
few	TRBJ2-7	14	TRBV20-1	TRBD1	TGCAGTGCTGAGCCCGGACAGGGGGGAGTCGAGCAGTACTTC	CSAEPGQGGVEQYF
few	TRBJ2-7	14	TRBV9	NA	TGTGCCAGCAGTGGAGGGGGGCATTCCTACGAGCAGTACTTC	CASSGGGHSYEQYF
NA	TRBJ2-5	17	TRBV5-1	TRBD2	TGCGCCAGCAGCTCTGGACTAGCGGGGGGAAGTTTGGGGACCCAGTACTTC	CASSSGLAGGSLGTQYF
NA	TRBJ2-1	17	TRBV5-1	NA	TGCGTCAGCAGCTTTTTTGGGAGGACAGGAGTCTACAATGAGCAGTTCTTC	CVSSFFGRTGVYNEQFF
few	TRBJ2-3	13	TRBV29-1	TRBD2	TGCAGCGTCGAACGGGGGGGGATAGATACGCAGTATTTT	CSVERGGIDTQYF
NA	TRBJ2-5	16	TRBV20-1	NA	TGCAGTGCTAGAGATCTTCGGGCCGCAAGTACGGAGACCCAGTACTTC	CSARDLRAASTETQYF
NA	TRBJ2-5	13	TRBV4-3	NA	TGCGCCAGCAGCCAGGCCAGGAGAGGGACCCAGTACTTC	CASSQARRGTQYF
few	TRBJ1-4	13	TRBV7-2	NA	TGTGCCAGCAGGAGGGCTTATAATGAAAAACTGTTTTTT	CASRRAYNEKLFF
NA	TRBJ1-4	17	TRBV15	NA	TGTGCCACCAGCAGAGTACCCCTTCTGGCAACTAATGAAAAACTGTTTTTT	CATSRVPLLATNEKLFF
few	TRBJ1-1	11	TRBV29-1	NA	TGCAGCGGTATGGGGGGGCTTGAAGCTTTCTTT	CSGMGGLEAFF
NA	TRBJ1-2	14	TRBV5-5	NA	TGTGCCAGCAGCTTTTCTGTAGTTAACTATGGCTACACCTTC	CASSFSVVNYGYTF
NA	TRBJ1-2	13	TRBV20-1	NA	TGCAGTGCTAGGCAGGGATACAACTATGGCTACACCTTC	CSARQGYNYGYTF